This record concerns one T cell receptor (beta chain) sequence. This clone may be a read error of a much larger clone one base away. Time point meaning: newly diagnosed GD, antithyroid drugs for less than 3 months. PBMC RNA was the source of the TCR library. These data belong to a study of regulatory T cells in long-lasting Graves disease. Trimming cost V 6 bases and J 0 bases; bases outside gene matches: 4. The CDR3 contains 14 residues. Germline loops: CDR1 MNHNS, CDR2 SASEGT. Assembly of TCR beta libraries relied on iRepertoire HTBI primers together with Arm-PCR of CDR3 regions. TCRdb passed the multiplex PCR reads through MiXCR, listing each CDR3 protein once. The top ten clones hold about 40% of a sample with about 320,000 distinct CDR3 sequences, 15% to 20% of them seen once.

Source: peripheral blood mononuclear cells (PBMCs), taken at new diagnosis, from a patient treated with antithyroid drugs. This sequence was found in a female donor with Graves disease. The J gene is TRBJ2-7, the V gene TRBV6-1, with 8 bases matching TRBD1. The CDR3 nucleotides are TGTGCCAGCAGCCGGGACAGGTTCTCCTACGAGCAGTACTTC. Translated, it gives CASSRDRFSYEQYF.